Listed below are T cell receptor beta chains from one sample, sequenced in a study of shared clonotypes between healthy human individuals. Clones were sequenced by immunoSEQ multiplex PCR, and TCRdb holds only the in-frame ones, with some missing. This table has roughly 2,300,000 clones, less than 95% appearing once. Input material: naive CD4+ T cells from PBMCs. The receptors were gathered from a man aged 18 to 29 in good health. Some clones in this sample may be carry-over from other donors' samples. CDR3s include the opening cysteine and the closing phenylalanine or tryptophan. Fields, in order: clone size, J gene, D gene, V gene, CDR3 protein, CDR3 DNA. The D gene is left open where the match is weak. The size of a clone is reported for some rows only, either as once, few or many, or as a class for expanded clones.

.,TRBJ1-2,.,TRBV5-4,CASSLGAPGFFDGYTF,TGTGCCAGCAGCTTGGGGGCCCCCGGGTTTTTCGATGGCTACACCTTC
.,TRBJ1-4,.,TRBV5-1,CASSSKTGESTNEKLFF,TGCGCCAGCAGCTCCAAGACAGGAGAATCAACTAATGAAAAACTGTTTTTT
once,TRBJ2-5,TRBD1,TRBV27,CASSPRGQETQYF,TGTGCCAGCAGTCCCAGGGGGCAAGAGACCCAGTACTTC
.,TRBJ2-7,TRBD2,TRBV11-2,CASSPGLAGAPFYEQYF,TGTGCCAGCAGCCCCGGACTAGCGGGAGCGCCCTTCTACGAGCAGTACTTC
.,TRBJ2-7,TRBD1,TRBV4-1,CASSQLGTGISYEQYF,TGCGCCAGCAGCCAACTAGGGACAGGAATCTCCTACGAGCAGTACTTC
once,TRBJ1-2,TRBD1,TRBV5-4,CASSQGAGTTNYGYTF,TGTGCCAGCAGCCAGGGGGCCGGGACGACTAACTATGGCTACACCTTC
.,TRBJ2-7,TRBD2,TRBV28,CASSQRTSGRGEQYF,TGTGCCAGCAGCCAGAGGACTAGCGGGAGAGGTGAGCAGTACTTC
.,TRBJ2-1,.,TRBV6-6,CASSGSGDYNEQFF,TGTGCCAGCAGTGGTTCGGGGGACTACAATGAGCAGTTCTTC
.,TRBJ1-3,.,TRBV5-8,CASSFTGLGNTIYF,TGTGCCAGCAGCTTTACGGGCCTTGGAAACACCATATATTTT
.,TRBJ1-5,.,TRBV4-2,CASSQDPQKNQPQHF,TGTGCCAGCAGCCAAGATCCACAGAAAAATCAGCCCCAGCATTTT
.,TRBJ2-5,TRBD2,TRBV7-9,CASSLRGSGRARETQYF,TGTGCCAGCAGCTTGAGGGGTAGCGGGAGGGCCAGGGAGACCCAGTACTTC
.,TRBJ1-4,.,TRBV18,CASSPPSERNEKLFF,TGTGCCAGCTCACCACCGAGTGAAAGAAATGAAAAACTGTTTTTT
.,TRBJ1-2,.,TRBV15,CATSREGGATGSGYTF,TGTGCCACCAGCAGAGAGGGGGGGGCTACAGGGAGCGGCTACACCTTC
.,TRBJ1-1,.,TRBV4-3,CASSQDAIGLGPKVMNTEAFF,TGCGCCAGCAGCCAAGATGCGATCGGCTTGGGCCCTAAAGTAATGAACACTGAAGCTTTCTTT
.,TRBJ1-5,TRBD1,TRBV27,CASSRIRDRGDNQPQHF,TGTGCCAGCAGTAGGATCCGGGACAGGGGAGACAATCAGCCCCAGCATTTT
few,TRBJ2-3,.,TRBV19,CASSIDWATDTQYF,TGTGCCAGTAGTATAGATTGGGCCACAGATACGCAGTATTTT
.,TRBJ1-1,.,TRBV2,CASSGLVNTEAFF,TGTGCCAGCAGTGGATTGGTGAACACTGAAGCTTTCTTT
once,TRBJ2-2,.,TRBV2,CASSGRAAGELFF,TGTGCCAGCAGCGGAAGGGCGGCCGGGGAGCTGTTTTTT